Listed below are T cell receptor beta chains from one sample, sequenced in a study of shared clonotypes between healthy human individuals. Assay used: immunoSEQ multiplex PCR; TCRdb lists only in-frame clones, some missing. The table records about 2.2 million clones, just under 95% of them present only once. Sequenced sample: naive CD8+ T cells from PBMCs. These receptors all come from a man aged 18 to 30 in good health. Some clones in this sample may be carry-over from other donors' samples. Each CDR3 is given without its conserved first and last residue. Rows may omit the clone size; those that give it use once, few, many or a size class.

abundance: -
v_gene: TRBV2
CDR3aa: ASSEGQGQETQY

abundance: -
v_gene: TRBV7-9
CDR3aa: ASRPDSAYGYT

abundance: -
v_gene: TRBV7-3
CDR3aa: ASSLTSRYTEAF

abundance: -
v_gene: TRBV6-5
CDR3aa: ASSYIHEQF

abundance: -
v_gene: TRBV5-1
CDR3aa: ASSSAAGSYEQY

abundance: -
v_gene: TRBV5-1
CDR3aa: ASSLAQTRPIGTQY

abundance: -
v_gene: TRBV29-1
CDR3aa: SVKARATEAF

abundance: few
v_gene: TRBV7-9
CDR3aa: ASSSPRGVGTEAF

abundance: -
v_gene: TRBV2
CDR3aa: ASHQGDRVETQY

abundance: -
v_gene: TRBV6-5
CDR3aa: ASSYGHLSYEQY

abundance: -
v_gene: TRBV11-3
CDR3aa: ASSLGVRLSRPEQF

abundance: -
v_gene: TRBV9
CDR3aa: ASSVGSNEQF

abundance: -
v_gene: TRBV7-8
CDR3aa: ASSPSGTGGSYGYT

abundance: -
v_gene: TRBV15
CDR3aa: ATSRVPEGPLEQY

abundance: -
v_gene: TRBV19
CDR3aa: ASSMLGWGNTGELF

abundance: -
v_gene: TRBV9
CDR3aa: ASSVGAGDYEQY

abundance: -
v_gene: TRBV7-8
CDR3aa: ASSRIPGATDTQY

abundance: -
v_gene: TRBV6-5
CDR3aa: ASSYSLGVGEQY

abundance: few
v_gene: TRBV29-1
CDR3aa: SGMNTEAF

abundance: -
v_gene: TRBV29-1
CDR3aa: SVVTGDETQY

abundance: -
v_gene: TRBV27
CDR3aa: ASSLSLAGGRNEQF

abundance: -
v_gene: TRBV9
CDR3aa: ASSVSGDGYT

abundance: -
v_gene: TRBV4-2
CDR3aa: ASSQGSSQYEQY

abundance: -
v_gene: TRBV7-8
CDR3aa: ASSHMVEGDSYEQY

abundance: -
v_gene: TRBV5-1
CDR3aa: ASSRSDRVTDTQY

abundance: -
v_gene: TRBV7-9
CDR3aa: ASSLSGTNEKLF

abundance: -
v_gene: TRBV7-9
CDR3aa: ASSPRDSSYEQY

abundance: -
v_gene: TRBV10-3
CDR3aa: GGGRGPYYNEQF

abundance: -
v_gene: TRBV27
CDR3aa: ASSFSRYNEQF

abundance: few
v_gene: TRBV27
CDR3aa: ASSSRNTGELF

abundance: -
v_gene: TRBV4-3
CDR3aa: ASSQEWGREQF

abundance: -
v_gene: TRBV27
CDR3aa: ASSIRAASGTEAF

abundance: -
v_gene: TRBV18
CDR3aa: ASSPAGYPNTEAF

abundance: -
v_gene: TRBV11-3
CDR3aa: ASSQGRYTGELF

abundance: -
v_gene: TRBV5-5
CDR3aa: ASSLVAGGPYEQY

abundance: -
v_gene: TRBV6-5
CDR3aa: ATTPLISNYGYT

abundance: -
v_gene: TRBV7-9
CDR3aa: ASSLAPHPNTEAF

abundance: few
v_gene: TRBV25-1
CDR3aa: ASSEGGGQPQH

abundance: few
v_gene: TRBV4-3
CDR3aa: ASSQQLREPQH

abundance: -
v_gene: TRBV5-1
CDR3aa: ASSSRTGVADTQY